This T cell receptor (beta chain) comes out of a study of blood T cell repertoires in COVID-19. Profiled with immunoSEQ multiplex PCR; TCRdb holds only in-frame clones, not every one. The table has 300,000 or so clones, 85% to 90% seen once; the top ten hold approximately 2.9%. Cohort assignment relied on participant-reported clinical history. The CDR3 is 13 residues long. Trimming took 3 bases from V and 5 from J, leaving 10 bases between them. Germline loops: CDR1 LGHDT, CDR2 YNNKEL (reference sequence). This sequence joins TRBV3-1 (or the pseudogene TRBV3-2) and TRBJ2-5; perhaps TRBD2 as D (6 bases). The sequence was obtained from a woman aged 45-65 years who had been exposed to COVID-19. Sequencing used PBMCs or T cells enriched from blood (not recorded which). CDR3 DNA: TGTGCCAGCAGCCACCGGGAGCGGGAGACCCAGTACTTC. Translated, it gives CASSHRERETQYF.